A single sample is the source of the 13 T cell receptor beta chains below, sequenced in a study of T-cell memory formation after mild COVID-19. TCRdb re-called the 5' RACE reads with MiXCR, one entry per CDR3 protein. Here the sample spans about 200,000 distinct CDR3 sequences, 16% being singletons. What was sequenced was PBMCs or a T cell subset sorted from them (not recorded which). The origin of the receptors is an adult woman who had mild COVID-19 (a few samples of this study predate the infection). Cell type and time point are not known.

The chain carries TRBV2 and TRBJ1-3; the D is unclear. CDR3 length: 14 residues. Germline assignment: CDR1 SNHLY and CDR2 FYNNEI. The V gene lost 8 bases and the J gene lost 2 bases, with 13 bases spanning the gap. The CDR3 here is CASSTGWTGNTIYF. The CDR3 DNA sequence: TGTGCCAGCTCCACGGGTTGGACTGGAAACACCATATATTTT.

This clonotype showed up just a few times. The rearrangement links TRBV20-1 to TRBJ2-1; TRBD2 might be the D (6 bases). Trimming removed 3 bases from V and 9 bases from J, with 18 bases in between. This CDR3 is built from 14 residues. The germline V gene has CDR1 DFQATT and CDR2 SNEGSKA (reference sequence). The CDR3, as DNA: TGCAGTGCTAGGGGGGTTGGAGGGGCCACTGAGCAGTTCTTC. Its translation is CSARGVGGATEQFF.

This chain links TRBV24-1 with TRBJ2-3; 8 nucleotides align to TRBD1. CDR3 size: 18 residues. After removal of 0 bases from V and 0 bases from J, the junction contained 7 bases not matched to a gene. In germline, CDR1 is KGHDR, CDR2 SFDVKD. The DNA of the CDR3 is TGTGCCACCAGTGATTTGGGGGACAGGCCCTTGAGCACAGATACGCAGTATTTT. Its protein product is CATSDLGDRPLSTDTQYF.

This clonotype was detected a few times. The rearrangement joins TRBV6-5 to TRBJ2-7, with a tentative D call TRBD1 (6 bases). V was shortened by 6 bases and J by 1 base, with 13 bases between the two germline ends. The CDR3 is 14 amino acids. From germline, CDR1 is MNHEY and CDR2 SVGAGI. Here the CDR3 reads CASSHGQLSYEQYF. Here the CDR3 DNA reads TGTGCCAGCAGCCATGGACAGCTTTCCTACGAGCAGTACTTC.

The chain employs TRBV7-9 and TRBJ2-1; 7 positions match TRBD2. CDR1 is SEHNR, CDR2 FQNEAQ, per germline (reference sequence). With V trimmed by 7 bases and J by 6 bases, 9 bases remained unmatched. This CDR3 region has 14 residues. CDR3 sequence: CASIGPSGGNEQFF. The CDR3 DNA reads TGTGCCAGCATCGGGCCTAGCGGAGGCAATGAGCAGTTCTTC.

The chain combines TRBV18 with TRBJ1-5; D ambiguous. Looked up from germline, CDR1 is KGHSH and CDR2 is LQKENI. The CDR3 sequence is 14 residues long. Trimming cost V 2 bases and J 5 bases, with 10 bases left between them. CDR3 region: CASSPSQQDQPQHF. The CDR3 DNA follows: TGTGCCAGCTCACCATCGCAACAAGATCAGCCCCAGCATTTT.

This clonotype has only a few counts. V and J are TRBV5-1 and TRBJ1-2; the D is unclear. The CDR3 contains 16 residues. The germline V gene has CDR1 SGHRS and CDR2 YFSETQ. V was trimmed by 3 bases and J by 2 bases, leaving 17 bases between them. CDR3 region: CASSSGPVGANYGYTF. In nucleotides, the CDR3 is TGCGCCAGCAGCTCGGGTCCAGTAGGTGCCAACTATGGCTACACCTTC.

This clonotype has a handful of counts. The V gene is TRBV6-2 or TRBV6-3, the J gene TRBJ2-2; 9 bases align to TRBD2. In germline, CDR1 is MNHEY, CDR2 SVGEGT. The trim removed 5 bases at V and 5 bases at J, leaving 21 bases unmatched. The CDR3 is 20 residues long. The CDR3 here is CASSESRLVAGGPRTGELFF. The DNA of the CDR3 is TGTGCCAGCAGTGAGAGTCGGCTTGTGGCGGGAGGGCCTCGAACCGGGGAGCTGTTTTTT.

This chain connects TRBV9 to TRBJ2-1; D call uncertain. V lost 3 bases and J lost 8, with 12 bases in between. This CDR3 is 13 amino acids long. Germline lookup yields CDR1 SGDLS and CDR2 YYNGEE. CDR3 nucleotide sequence: TGTGCCAGCAGCGCCGGACCCGGCGATGAGCAGTTCTTC. This encodes CASSAGPGDEQFF.

The chain has TRBV24-1 and TRBJ1-2, with 8 nucleotides matching TRBD1. Germline trimming cut 3 bases from V and 3 bases from J; bases unmatched to any gene: 5. CDR3 size: 15 residues. The germline CDR1 and CDR2 sequences are KGHDR and SFDVKD. CDR3 sequence: CATSDPGQADYGYTF. The CDR3 nucleotides are TGTGCCACCAGTGATCCGGGACAGGCGGACTATGGCTACACCTTC.

The rearrangement joins TRBV11-2 to TRBJ2-2; D might be TRBD1 (6 bases). The CDR3 runs 17 residues. The V end was cut by 3 bases, the J end by 0 bases, with 14 bases between. Looked up from germline, CDR1 is SGHAT and CDR2 is FQNNGV. The DNA for the CDR3 is TGTGCCAGCAGCTTCAAGCCCGGGACACCGAACACCGGGGAGCTGTTTTTT. It specifies CASSFKPGTPNTGELFF.

This clonotype was seen only a few times. The chain couples TRBV6-6 to TRBJ2-2, with unresolved D. V was shortened by 0 bases and J by 4 bases, with 12 bases between the two germline ends. CDR1 is MNHNY and CDR2 is SVGAGI in the germline V gene (reference sequence). There are 16 residues in the CDR3. The CDR3, as DNA: TGTGCCAGCAGTTACTCCGGCCGCCTTGGCACCGGGGAGCTGTTTTTT. As protein: CASSYSGRLGTGELFF.

This clonotype turned up a few times. The chain carries TRBV6-5 and TRBJ2-5; unclear D gene. The ends were cut back, 0 bases at V and 4 bases at J, with 12 bases in the middle. Germline V CDR1 and CDR2: MNHEY, SVGAGI. The CDR3 has 15 amino acids. The DNA of the CDR3 is TGTGCCAGCAGTTACTCGAGTAGGGTGGGAGAGACCCAGTACTTC. Amino acids: CASSYSSRVGETQYF.